Listed below are T cell receptor beta chains from one sample, sequenced in a study of T cells after yellow fever vaccination. TCRdb used MiXCR to reprocess the 5' RACE reads, holding one entry per CDR3 protein. Counted here are around 250,000 distinct CDR3 sequences, about 7.1% occurring once; the ten biggest clones make up about 0.85%. This sample comprised CD4+ T cells sorted from PBMCs, obtained 15 days after the yellow fever booster vaccination. These receptors were obtained from a man aged 25 to 40 who received the YFV17D yellow fever vaccine. Both conserved end residues are part of each CDR3. Fields, in order: V gene, J gene, D gene, CDR3 length, clone size, CDR3 DNA, CDR3 protein. A D gene is named only where the DNA matches it firmly. Clone size is shown for a subset of rows, as once, few, many or a class of expanded clone.

TRBV5-1	TRBJ2-1	-	12	-	TGCGCCAGCAGCCCTCCGGGACCTGAGCAGTTCTTC	CASSPPGPEQFF
TRBV20-1	TRBJ2-1	-	14	many	TGCAGTGCTAGAGAAAAAGGCTCCTACAATGAGCAGTTCTTC	CSAREKGSYNEQFF
TRBV7-9	TRBJ2-7	-	12	many	TGTGCCAGCAGCCGAATAACCTACGAGCAGTACTTC	CASSRITYEQYF
TRBV5-1	TRBJ2-5	-	16	many	TGCGCCAGCAGCAGAGCCGGGTCTTCAACACAAGAGACCCAGTACTTC	CASSRAGSSTQETQYF
TRBV27	TRBJ1-3	-	15	-	TGTGCCAGCACCATGACCCCCGGCTCTGGAAACACCATATATTTT	CASTMTPGSGNTIYF
TRBV6-6	TRBJ1-1	-	12	many	TGTGCCAGCAGTAACCCGCAGGGGAAGGCTTTCTTT	CASSNPQGKAFF
TRBV20-1	TRBJ1-2	-	15	many	TGCAGTGCTAGTGGGGGTGGGACGGGATTTTATGGCTACACCTTC	CSASGGGTGFYGYTF
TRBV27	TRBJ2-7	-	14	few	TGTGCCAGCAGATTGACATTCGCAGCCTACGAGCAGTACTTC	CASRLTFAAYEQYF
TRBV14	TRBJ2-1	-	14	many	TGTGCCAGCAGCCCCCTCCTGGGGATAGAATCGCAGTTCTTC	CASSPLLGIESQFF
TRBV20-1	TRBJ2-3	TRBD2	15	many	TGCGGATCTAGCGGGACTAGCGGCACCACAGATACGCAGTATTTT	CGSSGTSGTTDTQYF
TRBV10-2	TRBJ1-5	-	14	few	TGCGCCAGCAGTGAGTCGGGGGGAAATCAGCCCCAGCATTTT	CASSESGGNQPQHF
TRBV6-1	TRBJ2-7	-	14	few	TGTGCCAGCAGCCCGTCGGGTGGGACCAGGGAGCAGTACTTC	CASSPSGGTREQYF
TRBV20-1	TRBJ2-3	-	15	few	TGCAGTGCAATTGCCCCGGACCAAAGCACAGATACGCAGTATTTT	CSAIAPDQSTDTQYF
TRBV29-1	TRBJ1-2	-	11	-	TGCAGCGTCCTCTCGGTCTATGGCTACACCTTC	CSVLSVYGYTF
TRBV20-1	TRBJ2-7	-	13	-	TGCAGTGCTAGACCCGGAATCTCCTACGAGCAGTACTTC	CSARPGISYEQYF
TRBV7-2	TRBJ2-1	-	15	-	TGTGCCAGCAGCCCAAGCGGGCTCGACTACAATGAGCAGTTCTTC	CASSPSGLDYNEQFF
TRBV7-2	TRBJ2-4	TRBD1	13	-	TGTGCCAGCAGCTTAATCGGGACAGGGGTTTCTTACTTC	CASSLIGTGVSYF
TRBV20-1	TRBJ2-1	-	14	many	TGCAGTGCTCCTTGGCGGCCCCCTTACAATGAGCAGTTCTTC	CSAPWRPPYNEQFF
TRBV5-1	TRBJ2-1	TRBD1	13	few	TGCGCCAGCAGCAGGACAGGGGACGATGAGCAGTTCTTC	CASSRTGDDEQFF
TRBV7-6	TRBJ1-1	-	14	few	TGTGCCAGCAGCTCATCCGGGACAAGGACTGAAGCTTTCTTT	CASSSSGTRTEAFF
TRBV10-3	TRBJ2-5	-	13	-	TGTGCCATCAGGGTCGCCCCACAGGAGACCCAGTACTTC	CAIRVAPQETQYF
TRBV29-1	TRBJ2-7	TRBD1	15	few	TGCAGCGTTGACGAGCACAGGGGGCTGTCCTACGAGCAGTACTTC	CSVDEHRGLSYEQYF
TRBV5-5	TRBJ2-1	-	15	many	TGTGCCAGCAGCCTCCCGCAGACGGGGCACAATGAGCAGTTCTTC	CASSLPQTGHNEQFF
TRBV7-2	TRBJ2-7	-	12	-	TGTGCCAGCAGCCCTCACGGTCTGCTAGCGATATTC	CASSPHGLLAIF
TRBV18	TRBJ2-7	-	12	many	TGTGCCAGCTCACACGGAACCTACGAGCAGTACTTC	CASSHGTYEQYF
TRBV7-2	TRBJ1-2	TRBD1	16	few	TGTGCCAGCAGCTTATCGACAGGGGGGCGCCCAGGTGGCTACACCTTC	CASSLSTGGRPGGYTF
TRBV20-1	TRBJ2-5	TRBD1	17	-	TGCAGTGCTTACAGCTTCCGGGACAGGGCCTTCCAAGAGACCCAGTACTTC	CSAYSFRDRAFQETQYF
TRBV29-1	TRBJ2-7	TRBD2	17	-	TGCAGCGTTGAAGATACTCAGGGACTAGCGGGAGGGGACGAGCAGTACTTC	CSVEDTQGLAGGDEQYF
TRBV20-1	TRBJ1-2	-	14	-	TGCAGTGCGCTAGGCCTCAGGGAGTTGTTCGGCTACACCTTC	CSALGLRELFGYTF
TRBV20-1	TRBJ2-1	-	17	few	TGCAGTGCAATAGAGATGGGGCCTAGCGCTTACTACAATGAGCAGTTCTTC	CSAIEMGPSAYYNEQFF
TRBV23-1	TRBJ2-1	-	10	many	TGCGCCAGCAGTCGACATGAGCAGTTCTTC	CASSRHEQFF
TRBV7-2	TRBJ2-3	-	13	many	TGTGCCAGCAGTCCCGGGACCGAAGATACGCAGTATTTT	CASSPGTEDTQYF
TRBV20-1	TRBJ1-4	-	14	-	TGCAGTGCTAATAGGGGGGGGAATAATGAAAAACTGTTTTTT	CSANRGGNNEKLFF
TRBV12-5	TRBJ2-7	-	16	few	TGTGCTAGTGGTTTGGTAACGAACGGGAGAGCCTACGAGCAGTACTTC	CASGLVTNGRAYEQYF
TRBV20-1	TRBJ2-7	TRBD2	14	many	TGCAGTGCTACCCTCCCTAGCGGGGCCTACGAGCAGTACTTC	CSATLPSGAYEQYF
TRBV20-1	TRBJ1-1	TRBD1	15	many	TGCAGTGCTCGACCGACCGGGACAGCGAACACTGAAGCTTTCTTT	CSARPTGTANTEAFF
TRBV6-1	TRBJ2-7	TRBD2	14	-	TGTGCCAGCACAGAAGCGGGAGGGCCCTACGAGCAGTACTTC	CASTEAGGPYEQYF
TRBV7-8	TRBJ2-7	-	14	-	TGTGCCAGCAGTCGCACCGGGATCTGGCACGAGCAGTACTTC	CASSRTGIWHEQYF
TRBV5-1	TRBJ1-2	-	12	few	TGCGCCAGCGCAGAGAACAACTATGGCTACACCTTC	CASAENNYGYTF
TRBV20-1	TRBJ2-3	-	13	many	TGCAGTGCTAGTTTGATGGTCCCAGATACGCAGTATTTT	CSASLMVPDTQYF
TRBV7-9	TRBJ1-1	-	14	-	TGTGCCAGCAGCGAAATGGGGCTGAACACTGAAGCTTTCTTT	CASSEMGLNTEAFF
TRBV12-3/TRBV12-4	TRBJ2-7	-	15	many	TGTGCCAGCAGTTTAGCGGTCGGCAGGGGCTACGAGCAGTACTTC	CASSLAVGRGYEQYF
TRBV5-1	TRBJ2-4	-	14	many	TGCGCCAGCAGCCCAGGAGGCGAGAAAAACATTCAGTACTTC	CASSPGGEKNIQYF
TRBV12-3/TRBV12-4	TRBJ2-5	-	12	many	TGTGCCAGCAGTCCATTAGAAGAGACCCAGTACTTC	CASSPLEETQYF
TRBV18	TRBJ1-1	-	15	-	TGTGCCAGCTCACCAACCTACAGTGCGAACACTGAAGCTTTCTTT	CASSPTYSANTEAFF
TRBV15	TRBJ1-3	-	13	-	TGTGCCACCAGCAGAGCAGCGGGAAACACCATATATTTT	CATSRAAGNTIYF
TRBV30	TRBJ2-3	-	15	few	TGTGCCTGGAGTAGAGACTTACGTTTTACAGATACGCAGTATTTT	CAWSRDLRFTDTQYF
TRBV20-1	TRBJ2-1	TRBD2	13	many	TGCAGTGGGAGACTAGCGACCTACAATGAGCAGTTCTTC	CSGRLATYNEQFF
TRBV10-3	TRBJ2-1	-	13	many	TGTGCCATCATGGATAGCTCCTACAATGAGCAGTTCTTC	CAIMDSSYNEQFF
TRBV20-1	TRBJ2-3	-	14	many	TGCAGTGCTAGATTCGGGGCTGGCCAAGATACGCAGTATTTT	CSARFGAGQDTQYF
TRBV5-1	TRBJ2-7	TRBD2	17	-	TGCGCCAGCACCAACCCCCCAGAGACTAGCGGCGAATACGAGCAGTACTTC	CASTNPPETSGEYEQYF
TRBV20-1	TRBJ2-2	-	12	-	TGCAGTGCTTTGACAGACACCGGGGAGCTGTTTTTT	CSALTDTGELFF
TRBV2	TRBJ2-2	-	12	few	TGTGCCAGCAGTGAATGGCCCGGGGAGCTGTTTTTT	CASSEWPGELFF
TRBV7-2	TRBJ1-6	TRBD1	15	few	TGTGCCAGCAGCCGGGGACAGACCTATAATTCACCCCTCCACTTT	CASSRGQTYNSPLHF
TRBV29-1	TRBJ2-7	TRBD1	14	many	TGCAGCTTTTCCGCGGGACAGGGGCCATACGAGCAGTACTTC	CSFSAGQGPYEQYF
TRBV19	TRBJ2-5	-	15	few	TGTGCCAGTAGGATGTCGACTATATCCCATGAGACCCAGTACTTC	CASRMSTISHETQYF
TRBV5-4	TRBJ2-1	-	11	few	TGTGCCAGCAGCTCTCAGGATAAGCAGTTCTTC	CASSSQDKQFF
TRBV29-1	TRBJ2-1	-	15	few	TGCAGCGTTGAAGGGGTCGTCACCCGTTACAATGAGCAGTTCTTC	CSVEGVVTRYNEQFF
TRBV3-1	TRBJ2-7	TRBD1	16	many	TGTGCCAGCAGCCCTCTGGGCCCGGGACAGGGGATCGAGCAGTACTTC	CASSPLGPGQGIEQYF
TRBV3-1	TRBJ2-5	-	15	-	TGTGCCAGCAGCCAAGACCCCGACAGCCTGGGGACCCAGTACTTC	CASSQDPDSLGTQYF